This TCR beta chain was identified during a study of control samples from healthy donors and cancer patients. The data were produced by immunoSEQ multiplex PCR, yet TCRdb's version contains in-frame clones alone and is incomplete. The repertoire holds some 100,000 clones, with 80% to 95% as singletons. This CDR3 spans 14 amino acids. V was pared by 3 bases and J by 4 bases, with 13 bases between. From germline, CDR1 is SGHNT and CDR2 YYREEE (reference sequence). Material for sequencing was blood. This sequence originates from a human donor in good health. The donor label of this sample is uncertain. The V call is TRBV5-4, the J call TRBJ2-5, with D perhaps TRBD2 (6 bases). The CDR3 sequence: CASSSAGLRETQYF. CDR3 bases: TGTGCCAGCAGCTCCGCGGGACTTCGAGAGACCCAGTACTTC.